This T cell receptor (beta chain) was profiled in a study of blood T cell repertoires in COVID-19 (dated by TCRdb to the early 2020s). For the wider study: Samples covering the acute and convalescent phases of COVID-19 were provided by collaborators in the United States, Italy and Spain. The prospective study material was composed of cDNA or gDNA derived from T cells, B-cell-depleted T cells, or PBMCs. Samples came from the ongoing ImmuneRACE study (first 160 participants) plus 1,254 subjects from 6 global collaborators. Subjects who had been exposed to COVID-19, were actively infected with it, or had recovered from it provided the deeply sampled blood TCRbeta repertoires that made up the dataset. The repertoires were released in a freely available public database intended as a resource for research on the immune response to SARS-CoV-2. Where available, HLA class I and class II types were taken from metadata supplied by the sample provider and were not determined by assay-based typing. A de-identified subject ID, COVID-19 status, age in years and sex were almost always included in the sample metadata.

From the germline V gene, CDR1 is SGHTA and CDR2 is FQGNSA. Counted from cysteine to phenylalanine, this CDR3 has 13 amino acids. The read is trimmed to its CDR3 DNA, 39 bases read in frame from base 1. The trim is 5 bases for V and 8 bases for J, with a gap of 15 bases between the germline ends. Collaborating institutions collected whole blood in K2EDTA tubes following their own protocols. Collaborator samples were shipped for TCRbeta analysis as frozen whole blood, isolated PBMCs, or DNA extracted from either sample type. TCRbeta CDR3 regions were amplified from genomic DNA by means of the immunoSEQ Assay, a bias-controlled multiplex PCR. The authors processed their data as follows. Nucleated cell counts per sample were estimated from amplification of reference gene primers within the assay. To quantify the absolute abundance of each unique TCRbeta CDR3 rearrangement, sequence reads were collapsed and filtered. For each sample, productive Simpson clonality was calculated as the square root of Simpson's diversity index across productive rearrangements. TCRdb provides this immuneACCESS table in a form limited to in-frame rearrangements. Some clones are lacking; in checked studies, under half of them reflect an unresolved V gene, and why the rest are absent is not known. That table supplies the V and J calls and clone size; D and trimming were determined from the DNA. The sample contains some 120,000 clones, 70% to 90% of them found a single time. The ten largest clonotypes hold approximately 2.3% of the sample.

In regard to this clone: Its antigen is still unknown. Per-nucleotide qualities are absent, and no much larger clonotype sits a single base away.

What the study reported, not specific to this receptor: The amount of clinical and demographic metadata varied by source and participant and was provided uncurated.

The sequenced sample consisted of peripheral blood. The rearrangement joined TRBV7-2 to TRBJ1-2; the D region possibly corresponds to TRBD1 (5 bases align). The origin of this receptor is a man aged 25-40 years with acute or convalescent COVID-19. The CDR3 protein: CASSLQEGRGYTF. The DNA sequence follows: TGTGCCAGCAGCCTCCAGGAGGGGAGGGGCTACACCTTC.